Listed below are T cell receptor beta chains from one sample, sequenced in a study of shared clonotypes between healthy human individuals. TCRdb's copy holds only in-frame clones and misses some; the assay was immunoSEQ multiplex PCR. The table lists some 1,600,000 clones, around 98% of them singletons. The sequenced sample consisted of naive CD4+ T cells sorted from blood. Receptors originate from a man younger than 45 in good health. Each CDR3 is given with its conserved first and last residue. The order of the fields is J gene, clone size, D gene, V gene, CDR3 DNA, CDR3 protein. D genes are given only for firm matches. Part of the rows lack a size; the others show once, few, many or a class for expanded clones.

j_gene: TRBJ1-1
abundance: NA
d_gene: NA
v_gene: TRBV4-1
CDR3nt: TGCGCCAGCAGCCGCACAGGAGGGAACACTGAAGCTTTCTTT
CDR3aa: CASSRTGGNTEAFF

j_gene: TRBJ2-7
abundance: NA
d_gene: NA
v_gene: TRBV7-2
CDR3nt: TGTGCCAGCAGCTTACCGGAGTCCTACGAGCAGTACTTC
CDR3aa: CASSLPESYEQYF

j_gene: TRBJ2-7
abundance: NA
d_gene: NA
v_gene: TRBV6-5
CDR3nt: TGTGCCAGCCGAGCCGGCCCTGACTACGAGCAGTACTTC
CDR3aa: CASRAGPDYEQYF

j_gene: TRBJ2-7
abundance: NA
d_gene: NA
v_gene: TRBV20-1
CDR3nt: TGCAGTGCTAAGAACCGAGAGCAGTACTTC
CDR3aa: CSAKNREQYF

j_gene: TRBJ2-7
abundance: NA
d_gene: NA
v_gene: TRBV5-4
CDR3nt: TGTGCCAGCAGCTCCGATAGTGAGCAGTACTTC
CDR3aa: CASSSDSEQYF

j_gene: TRBJ2-1
abundance: NA
d_gene: NA
v_gene: TRBV7-2
CDR3nt: TGTGCCAGCAGCTTAGAACAGGGCTACAATGAGCAGTTCTTC
CDR3aa: CASSLEQGYNEQFF

j_gene: TRBJ1-2
abundance: NA
d_gene: TRBD1
v_gene: TRBV10-3
CDR3nt: TGTGCCATCAGTGAGTGGGGGACAGACTCCTACACCTTC
CDR3aa: CAISEWGTDSYTF

j_gene: TRBJ2-7
abundance: NA
d_gene: TRBD2
v_gene: TRBV5-6
CDR3nt: TGTGCCAGCGAAGCTCTTAGCGGGACATCCTACGAGCAGTACTTC
CDR3aa: CASEALSGTSYEQYF

j_gene: TRBJ2-5
abundance: NA
d_gene: NA
v_gene: TRBV29-1
CDR3nt: TGCAGCGTCGGAAATGGGATGGGAGAGACCCAGTACTTC
CDR3aa: CSVGNGMGETQYF

j_gene: TRBJ2-7
abundance: NA
d_gene: NA
v_gene: TRBV5-6
CDR3nt: TGTGCCAGCAGCTTGCGAGGGACCGAGCAGTACTTC
CDR3aa: CASSLRGTEQYF

j_gene: TRBJ2-5
abundance: NA
d_gene: TRBD2
v_gene: TRBV18
CDR3nt: TGTGCCAGCTCACCACAAGCGGGAGAAGAGACCCAGTACTTC
CDR3aa: CASSPQAGEETQYF

j_gene: TRBJ2-7
abundance: NA
d_gene: NA
v_gene: TRBV21-1
CDR3nt: TGTGCCAGCAGCAAAGATGGATCGGGGAAGGAGCAGTACTTC
CDR3aa: CASSKDGSGKEQYF

j_gene: TRBJ2-1
abundance: NA
d_gene: NA
v_gene: TRBV5-1
CDR3nt: TGCGCCAGCAGCCCGGTCCGAGGGAGTGTTTGGGATGAGCAGTTCTTC
CDR3aa: CASSPVRGSVWDEQFF

j_gene: TRBJ2-7
abundance: NA
d_gene: NA
v_gene: TRBV7-9
CDR3nt: TGTGCCAGCAGCGCAGGCCGACAGAACCCCTACGAGCAGTACTTC
CDR3aa: CASSAGRQNPYEQYF

j_gene: TRBJ2-2
abundance: NA
d_gene: NA
v_gene: TRBV5-1
CDR3nt: TGCGCCAGCAGCTTGGGCCTTTCCGTCGGGGAGCTGTTTTTT
CDR3aa: CASSLGLSVGELFF

j_gene: TRBJ2-2
abundance: NA
d_gene: TRBD2
v_gene: TRBV5-5
CDR3nt: TGTGCCAGCAGCTGGAGGGAAACGGGTAGCGGGAGGGCCATCACCGGGGAGCTGTTTTTT
CDR3aa: CASSWRETGSGRAITGELFF

j_gene: TRBJ2-7
abundance: NA
d_gene: TRBD2
v_gene: TRBV29-1
CDR3nt: TGCAGCGTTGAAAGACTAGCGGGAGGGCTCGCTAGAGAGCAGTACTTC
CDR3aa: CSVERLAGGLAREQYF

j_gene: TRBJ2-7
abundance: once
d_gene: NA
v_gene: TRBV6-1
CDR3nt: TGTGCCAGCAGTGAATTCCCAGGGAGTTACGAGCAGTACTTC
CDR3aa: CASSEFPGSYEQYF

j_gene: TRBJ1-5
abundance: NA
d_gene: TRBD1
v_gene: TRBV2
CDR3nt: TGTGCCAGCAGCCCCGACAGGGAAAGCTATCAGCCCCAGCATTTT
CDR3aa: CASSPDRESYQPQHF

j_gene: TRBJ2-1
abundance: NA
d_gene: TRBD2
v_gene: TRBV27
CDR3nt: TGTGCCAGCAGCCTCGATACCCGAGGCGGGAGGCAGGGCAATGAGCAGTTCTTC
CDR3aa: CASSLDTRGGRQGNEQFF

j_gene: TRBJ2-7
abundance: NA
d_gene: TRBD1
v_gene: TRBV2
CDR3nt: TGTGCCAGCAGCAGGGGGCGCGAGCAGTACTTC
CDR3aa: CASSRGREQYF

j_gene: TRBJ2-7
abundance: NA
d_gene: NA
v_gene: TRBV7-2
CDR3nt: TGTGCCAGCAGCCCCCGGGGCTACGAGCAGTACTTC
CDR3aa: CASSPRGYEQYF

j_gene: TRBJ2-7
abundance: NA
d_gene: NA
v_gene: TRBV11-2
CDR3nt: TGTGCCAGCAGCTCTAACTACGAGCAGTACTTC
CDR3aa: CASSSNYEQYF

j_gene: TRBJ1-5
abundance: few
d_gene: NA
v_gene: TRBV28
CDR3nt: TGTGCCAGCAGTTTGTTGGGCAATCAGCCCCAGCATTTT
CDR3aa: CASSLLGNQPQHF

j_gene: TRBJ2-2
abundance: NA
d_gene: NA
v_gene: TRBV5-1
CDR3nt: TGCGCCAGCAGTCTAACGCTAGGCGTCAGGACAGCGAACACCGGGGAGCTGTTTTTT
CDR3aa: CASSLTLGVRTANTGELFF

j_gene: TRBJ2-2
abundance: NA
d_gene: NA
v_gene: TRBV28
CDR3nt: TGTGCCAGCAGTTTCCTTGGCTTACAGAACACCGGGGAGCTGTTTTTT
CDR3aa: CASSFLGLQNTGELFF